The present T cell receptor (beta chain) was sequenced within a study of cytomegalovirus exposure and HLA in healthy donors. Study context: Early release data held around 80 million unique TCRs from HLA-typed donors.

The PCR made use of 60 Vbeta and 13 Jbeta primers. TCRdb's copy holds only in-frame clones and misses some; the assay was immunoSEQ multiplex PCR. Of 100,000 to 150,000 clones listed, about 86% are singletons. The V and J ends lost 9 bases and 5 bases respectively, with 17 bases between them. This CDR3 is built from 13 residues. Germline loops: CDR1 MNHNS, CDR2 SASEGT. Sequencing used PBMCs. The sequence was collected from a woman aged 40 to 50 in good health and CMV-seronegative. The V gene is TRBV6-1, the J gene TRBJ2-7, with a weak D call TRBD2 (6 bases). CDR3 bases: TGTGCCAGTAGGGGAGGAGTTGTCCACGAGCAGTACTTC. This translates into CASRGGVVHEQYF.